This T cell receptor beta chain was identified in a study of cytomegalovirus exposure and HLA in healthy donors. PCR was performed using 60 Vbeta and 13 Jbeta primers. Sequencing used immunoSEQ multiplex PCR; TCRdb keeps in-frame clones, though not all of them. The repertoire holds approximately 160,000 clones, with 75% to 80% as singletons. Remarks on this clone: Its antigen is as yet unknown.

Broader study findings: Equally common other TCR beta chains were less clonally expanded than HLA-associated ones, a later analysis found. In a later analysis, most CMV-associated TCR beta chains appeared HLA-restricted. A later analysis linked about 17,000 TCR beta sequences to HLA alleles at 0.05 false discovery rate. Available immune exposure information covered CMV serostatus only.

The CDR3 is 15 residues long. Germline-derived CDR1 and CDR2 are LGHNA and YSLEER. The V and J ends lost 2 bases and 5 bases, in that order; junction bases with no gene match: 5. V is TRBV4-3 and J is TRBJ1-4; 7 bases fit TRBD1. The TCR was taken from a male donor in good health and CMV-seronegative. The material sequenced was PBMCs. The CDR3 coding sequence is TGCGCCAGCAGCCAACTCGGGACAGAGAATGAAAAACTGTTTTTT. Protein product: CASSQLGTENEKLFF.